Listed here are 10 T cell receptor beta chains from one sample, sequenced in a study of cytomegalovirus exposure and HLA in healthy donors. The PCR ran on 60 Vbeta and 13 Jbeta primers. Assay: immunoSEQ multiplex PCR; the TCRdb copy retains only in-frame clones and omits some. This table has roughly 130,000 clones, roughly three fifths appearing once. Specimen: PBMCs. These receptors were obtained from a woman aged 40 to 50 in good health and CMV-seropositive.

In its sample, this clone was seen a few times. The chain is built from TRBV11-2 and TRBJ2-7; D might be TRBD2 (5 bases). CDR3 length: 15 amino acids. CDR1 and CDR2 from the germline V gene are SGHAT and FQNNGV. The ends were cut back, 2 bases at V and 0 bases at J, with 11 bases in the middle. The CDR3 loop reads CASSLHSASSYEQYF. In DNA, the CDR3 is TGTGCCAGCAGCTTACATAGCGCGAGCTCCTACGAGCAGTACTTC.

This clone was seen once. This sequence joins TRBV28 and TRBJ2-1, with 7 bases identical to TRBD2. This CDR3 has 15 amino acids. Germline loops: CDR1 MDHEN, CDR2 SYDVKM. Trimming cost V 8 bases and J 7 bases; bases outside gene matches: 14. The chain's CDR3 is CASSSGGEGRNEQFF. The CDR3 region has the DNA TGTGCCAGCTCCTCTGGGGGGGAGGGCCGGAATGAGCAGTTCTTC. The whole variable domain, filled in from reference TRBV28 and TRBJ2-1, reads DVKVTQSSRYLVKRTGEKVFLECVQDMDHENMFWYRQDPGLGLRLIYFSYDVKMKEKGDIPEGYSVSREKKERFSLILESASTNQTSMYLCASSSGGEGRNEQFFGPGTRLTVL.

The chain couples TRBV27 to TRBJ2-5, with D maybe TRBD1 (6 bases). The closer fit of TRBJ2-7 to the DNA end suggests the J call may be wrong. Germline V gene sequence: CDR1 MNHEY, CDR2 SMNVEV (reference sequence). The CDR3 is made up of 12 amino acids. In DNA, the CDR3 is TGTGCCAGCTTATCCAGGGGACACGAGCAGTACTTC. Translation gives CASLSRGHEQYF.

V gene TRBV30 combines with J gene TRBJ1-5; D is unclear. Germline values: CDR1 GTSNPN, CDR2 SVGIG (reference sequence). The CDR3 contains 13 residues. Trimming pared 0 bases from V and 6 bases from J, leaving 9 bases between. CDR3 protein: CAWSVQSRQPQHF. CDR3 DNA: TGTGCCTGGAGTGTACAGAGTCGTCAGCCCCAGCATTTT. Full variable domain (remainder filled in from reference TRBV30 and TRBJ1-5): SQTIHQWPATLVQPVGSPLSLECTVEGTSNPNLYWYRQAAGRGLQLLFYSVGIGQISSEVPQNLSASRPQDRQFILSSKKLLLSDSGFYLCAWSVQSRQPQHFGDGTRLSIL.

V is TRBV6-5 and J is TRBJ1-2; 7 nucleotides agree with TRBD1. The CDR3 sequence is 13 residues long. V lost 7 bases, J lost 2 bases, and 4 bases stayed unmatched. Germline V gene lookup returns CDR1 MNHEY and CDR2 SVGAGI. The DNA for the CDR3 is TGTGCCAGCACCAAGGGGGCAAACTATGGCTACACCTTC. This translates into CASTKGANYGYTF.

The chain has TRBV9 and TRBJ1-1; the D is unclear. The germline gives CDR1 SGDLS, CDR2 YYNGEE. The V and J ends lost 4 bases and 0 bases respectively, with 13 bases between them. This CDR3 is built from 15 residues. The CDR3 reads CASSPPAGMNTEAFF. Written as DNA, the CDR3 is TGTGCCAGCAGCCCCCCTGCCGGGATGAACACTGAAGCTTTCTTT.

The CDR3 bases are TGTGCCAGCAGCTTATTCGGGGAAAGTACTGAAGCTTTCTTT. This codes for CASSLFGESTEAFF. V is TRBV11-3 and J is TRBJ1-1; D not certain. V lost 2 bases to trimming and J lost 5 bases, with 12 bases between them. This CDR3 is built from 14 residues. The V gene's germline CDR1 is SGHNT and CDR2 YENEEA.

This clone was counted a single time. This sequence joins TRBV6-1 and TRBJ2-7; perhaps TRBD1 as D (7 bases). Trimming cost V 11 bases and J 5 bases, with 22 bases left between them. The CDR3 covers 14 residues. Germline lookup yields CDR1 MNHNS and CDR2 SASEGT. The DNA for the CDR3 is TGTGCCGGCCATCGGACAGGAGGGAGTGACGAGCAGTACTTC. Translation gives CAGHRTGGSDEQYF.

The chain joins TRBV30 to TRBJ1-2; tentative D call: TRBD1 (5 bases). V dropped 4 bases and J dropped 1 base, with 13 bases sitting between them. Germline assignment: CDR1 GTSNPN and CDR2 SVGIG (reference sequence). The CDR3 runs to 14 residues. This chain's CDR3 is CAWTQGSHNYGYTF. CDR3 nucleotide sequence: TGTGCCTGGACCCAGGGAAGTCATAACTATGGCTACACCTTC. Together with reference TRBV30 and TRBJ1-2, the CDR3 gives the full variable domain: SQTIHQWPATLVQPVGSPLSLECTVEGTSNPNLYWYRQAAGRGLQLLFYSVGIGQISSEVPQNLSASRPQDRQFILSSKKLLLSDSGFYLCAWTQGSHNYGYTFGSGTRLTVV.

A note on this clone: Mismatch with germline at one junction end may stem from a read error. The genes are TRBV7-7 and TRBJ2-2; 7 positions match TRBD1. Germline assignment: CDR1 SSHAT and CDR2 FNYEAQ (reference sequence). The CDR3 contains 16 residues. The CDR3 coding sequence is TGTGCTAGCAGCTCAACAGGGGCCTCCTACACCGGGGAGCTGTTTTTT. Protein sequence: CASSSTGASYTGELFF.